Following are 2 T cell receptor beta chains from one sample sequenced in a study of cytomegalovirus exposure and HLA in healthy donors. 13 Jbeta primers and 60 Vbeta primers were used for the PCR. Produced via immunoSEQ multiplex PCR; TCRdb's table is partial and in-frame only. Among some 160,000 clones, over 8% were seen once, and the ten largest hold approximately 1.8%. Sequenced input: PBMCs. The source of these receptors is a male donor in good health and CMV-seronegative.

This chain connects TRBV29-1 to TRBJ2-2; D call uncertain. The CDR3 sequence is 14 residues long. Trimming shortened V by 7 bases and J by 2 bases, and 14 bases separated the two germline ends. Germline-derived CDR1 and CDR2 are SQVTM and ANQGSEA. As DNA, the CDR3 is TGCAGCGCCAATGTACTTTCAAACACCGGGGAGCTGTTTTTT. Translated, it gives CSANVLSNTGELFF.

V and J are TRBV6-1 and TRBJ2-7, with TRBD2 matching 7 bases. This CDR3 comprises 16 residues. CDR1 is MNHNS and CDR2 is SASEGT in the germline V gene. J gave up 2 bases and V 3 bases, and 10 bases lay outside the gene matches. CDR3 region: CASSDRWGAGAYEQYF. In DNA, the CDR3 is TGTGCCAGCAGTGATAGGTGGGGCGCGGGGGCCTACGAGCAGTACTTC.